This T cell receptor (beta chain) was captured by sequencing in a study of cytomegalovirus exposure and HLA in healthy donors. Study observations and caveats: The authors confirmed in vitro that three CMV-associated chains were specific for CMV antigens.

A note on this clone: Its target is not known.

TCRdb keeps only in-frame clones here, not all; method: immunoSEQ multiplex PCR. The sample gives 90,000 to 120,000 clones, approximately 94% of which show up once; 0.67% is in the top ten. Germline CDR1 SNHLY, CDR2 FYNNEI. This CDR3 has 14 amino acids. V lost 5 bases and J lost 4; bases outside the gene matches: 4. The sequence was collected from a young woman in good health and CMV-seronegative. The source material was PBMCs. This rearrangement joins TRBV2 to TRBJ1-5, with 8 bases matching TRBD1. CDR3: CASSQDRANQPQHF. The CDR3 nucleotides are TGTGCCAGCAGTCAGGACAGGGCAAATCAGCCCCAGCATTTT.